This T cell receptor beta chain was sequenced for a study of T cell responses to AZD1222 COVID-19 vaccine. Study-level points and caveats: Per reports, nearly half of all spike-specific TCRs target regions that are unmutated in variants.

The germline V gene has CDR1 SGHVS and CDR2 FQNEAQ. This CDR3 has 15 residues. V dropped 5 bases and J dropped 3; count of bases not matched to a gene: 10. Sequenced by immunoSEQ multiplex PCR; TCRdb stores in-frame clones only, minus some. Seen here are 150,000 or so clones, roughly 94% observed once, and the top ten hold 0.6% to 0.7%. Notes on this clone: Its target is not known.

The source was peripheral blood, collected on day 0 of AZD1222 vaccination. The chain has TRBV7-8 and TRBJ2-7; 7 positions agree with TRBD1. The receptor comes from an adult in good health. The CDR3 protein is CASSQTGTAFYEQYF. The CDR3 region has the DNA TGTGCCAGCAGCCAAACCGGGACAGCTTTCTACGAGCAGTACTTC. Full variable domain (rest looked up from reference TRBV7-8 and TRBJ2-7): GAGVSQSPRYKVAKRGQDVALRCDPISGHVSLFWYQQALGQGPEFLTYFQNEAQLDKSGLPSDRFFAERPEGSVSTLKIQRTQQEDSAVYLCASSQTGTAFYEQYFGPGTRLTVT.